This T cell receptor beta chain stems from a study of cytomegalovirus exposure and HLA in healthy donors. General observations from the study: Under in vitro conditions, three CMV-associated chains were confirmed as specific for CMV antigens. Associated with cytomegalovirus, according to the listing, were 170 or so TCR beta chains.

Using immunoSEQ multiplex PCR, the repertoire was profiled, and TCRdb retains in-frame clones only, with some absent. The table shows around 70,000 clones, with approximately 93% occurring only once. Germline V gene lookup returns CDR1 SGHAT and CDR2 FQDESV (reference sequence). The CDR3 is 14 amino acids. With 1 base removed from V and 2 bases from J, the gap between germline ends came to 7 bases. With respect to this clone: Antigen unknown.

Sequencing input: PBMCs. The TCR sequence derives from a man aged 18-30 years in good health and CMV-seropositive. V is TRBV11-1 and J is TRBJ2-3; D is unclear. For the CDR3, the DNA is TGTGCCAGCAGCTTAGAACAGTACACAGATACGCAGTATTTT. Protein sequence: CASSLEQYTDTQYF. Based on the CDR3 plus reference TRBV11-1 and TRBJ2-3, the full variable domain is EAEVAQSPRYKITEKSQAVAFWCDPISGHATLYWYRQILGQGPELLVQFQDESVVDDSQLPKDRFSAERLKGVDSTLKIQPAELGDSAMYLCASSLEQYTDTQYFGPGTRLTVL.